This record covers a single TCR beta chain. V dropped 1 base and J dropped 0 bases, with 10 bases sitting between them. The germline V gene has CDR1 SGHRS and CDR2 YFSETQ. The CDR3 is 15 residues long. Under the authors' procedure: Amplifying reference gene primers gave estimates of nucleated cell counts. The repertoire was sequenced with immunoSEQ multiplex PCR; TCRdb's copy has only in-frame clones and lacks some. The V and J calls and the clone size are those of that table, but D and trimming were determined from the DNA. The sample records nearly 300,000 clones, 88% being singletons. The sample originates from a study of blood T cell repertoires in COVID-19. Study background: From the United States, Italy and Spain came samples of acute and convalescent COVID-19. PBMCs, B-cell-depleted T cells, or T cells were the source of the cDNA or gDNA that made up the material.

The sequence came from a woman in her twenties or thirties who had recovered from COVID-19. This rearrangement joins TRBV5-1 to TRBJ2-5; D is possibly TRBD2 (6 bases). The sequencing input was peripheral blood. The CDR3 protein is CASSLFSGDQETQYF. CDR3 sequence (DNA): TGCGCCAGCAGCTTGTTTTCGGGGGACCAAGAGACCCAGTACTTC.